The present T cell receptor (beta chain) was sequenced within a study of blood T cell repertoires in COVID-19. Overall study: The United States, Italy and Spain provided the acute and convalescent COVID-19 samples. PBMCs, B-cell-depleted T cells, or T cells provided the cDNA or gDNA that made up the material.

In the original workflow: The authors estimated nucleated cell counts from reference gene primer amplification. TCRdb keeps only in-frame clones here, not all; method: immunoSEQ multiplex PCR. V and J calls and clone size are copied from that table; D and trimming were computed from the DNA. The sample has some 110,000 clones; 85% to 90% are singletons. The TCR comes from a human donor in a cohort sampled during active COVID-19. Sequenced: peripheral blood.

CDR3 sequence: CASSYGGTGETQYF. The DNA for the CDR3 is TGTGCCAGCAGTTACGGGGGGACAGGGGAGACCCAGTACTTC. This chain joins TRBV6-5 and TRBJ2-5, with 9 nucleotides matching TRBD1. From germline, CDR1 is MNHEY and CDR2 SVGAGI. The CDR3 covers 14 residues. J lost 5 bases, V lost 2 bases, and 3 bases had no gene match.